What follows describes a single T cell receptor (beta chain). Its antigen is not known. These data belong to a study of cytomegalovirus exposure and HLA in healthy donors. PCR primers comprised 60 Vbeta and 13 Jbeta primers. Method: immunoSEQ multiplex PCR; TCRdb's copy keeps in-frame clones and lacks some. The repertoire holds roughly 190,000 clones, with roughly 60% as singletons. Study-wide findings and caveats: Presence/absence analyses treated sequencing depth as roughly uniform across donors.

Sequencing was performed on PBMCs. This clonotype was obtained from a man between 40 and 49 years old in good health and CMV-seronegative.

CDR3 in DNA: TGTGCCAGCAGCGTAGAGGGGGATACTGAAGCTTTCTTT. It encodes CASSVEGDTEAFF. The chain is built from TRBV9 and TRBJ1-1; the D gene is possibly TRBD1 (6 bases). This CDR3 has 13 residues. Per the germline V gene, CDR1 is SGDLS and CDR2 is YYNGEE. With 0 bases removed from V and 5 bases from J, the gap between germline ends came to 8 bases.